The 15 T cell receptor beta chains in this list originate from one sample, sequenced in a study of T cells in Graves' hyperthyroidism and ophthalmopathy. Amplification yielded TCR beta CDR3 regions, with RNA transcripts as the source. Primed by the HTBI set, a first-round RT-PCR was run on the TCR CDR3. TCRdb re-analysed the multiplex PCR reads in MiXCR, keeping a single row per CDR3 protein. The table lists roughly 520,000 distinct CDR3 sequences, 24% of them singletons. Sample: blood. The receptors were gathered from a woman aged 25 to 39 with Graves' ophthalmopathy.

This clonotype was found many times. The chain links TRBV25-1 to TRBJ2-7, with TRBD2 as a possible D gene (6 bases). V was trimmed by 4 bases and J by 6 bases, leaving 10 bases between them. The CDR3 consists of 12 residues. Germline CDR1 and CDR2: MGHDK and SYGVNS. The CDR3, as DNA: TGTGCCAGCAGTGCCTTGGGGGGCGAGCAGTACTTC. Translating it yields CASSALGGEQYF.

This clonotype appeared many times. In nucleotides, the CDR3 is TGTGCCAGCAGCCAAGTGGCAGGGGGGACCTACGAGCAGTACTTC. Its translation is CASSQVAGGTYEQYF. The chain has TRBV14 and TRBJ2-7; D is possibly TRBD1 (7 bases). V was clipped by 1 base and J by 2 bases, with 12 bases between them. Per germline, CDR1 SGHDN and CDR2 FVKESK. This CDR3 has 15 residues.

Ten or more counts support this clonotype. This chain uses TRBV7-2 with TRBJ1-5; D call uncertain. The CDR3 runs 15 residues. Trimming shortened V by 3 bases and J by 6 bases, and 15 bases separated the two germline ends. The germline gives CDR1 SGHTA, CDR2 FQGNSA. The CDR3, as DNA: TGTGCCAGCAGCTTCCGGGATGGAAGAAGTCAGCCCCAGCATTTT. It specifies CASSFRDGRSQPQHF.

The chain links TRBV12-3 or TRBV12-4 to TRBJ1-5; 8 bases are a match to TRBD1. V was pared by 6 bases and J by 6 bases, with 7 bases of the junction left unmatched. The CDR3 consists of 14 residues. CDR3 coding DNA: TGTGCCAGCAGAGACAGGGGTGTGGTTCAGCCCCAGCATTTT. Amino acid sequence: CASRDRGVVQPQHF.

In its sample, this clonotype was seen a few times. The CDR3 bases are TGCAGTGCTAGAGCCCGGACTAGCGGGAACGAGCAGTACTTC. Encoded protein: CSARARTSGNEQYF. The chain employs TRBV20-1 and TRBJ2-7, with 12 bases identical to TRBD2. The CDR3 contains 14 residues. Trimming removed 1 base from V and 5 bases from J; junction bases left unmatched: 3. Germline CDR1 is DFQATT and CDR2 is SNEGSKA (reference sequence).

This clonotype came up a few times. The V call is TRBV30, the J call TRBJ1-2; D unclear. The CDR3 loop spans 11 amino acids. Germline CDR1 reads GTSNPN; CDR2 reads SVGIG (reference sequence). Trimming stripped 7 bases from V and 8 bases from J, with 14 bases between. The CDR3 DNA reads as TGTGCCTCTGTGGGGTTGTACGGCTACACCTTC. Protein sequence: CASVGLYGYTF. The complete variable domain, with remaining parts taken from reference TRBV30 and TRBJ1-2, reads SQTIHQWPATLVQPVGSPLSLECTVEGTSNPNLYWYRQAAGRGLQLLFYSVGIGQISSEVPQNLSASRPQDRQFILSSKKLLLSDSGFYLCASVGLYGYTFGSGTRLTVV.

Only a few counts were recorded for this clonotype. The chain links TRBV12-3 or TRBV12-4 to TRBJ1-2; D gene unclear. The CDR3 is 13 amino acids. Trimming pared 5 bases from V and 7 bases from J, leaving 14 bases between. The CDR3 DNA is TGTGCCAGCAGTCCCCCCGACCTTGGTGGCTACACCTTC. Protein product: CASSPPDLGGYTF.

The table lists this clonotype with a few counts. V is TRBV12-3 or TRBV12-4 and J is TRBJ2-3, with D possibly TRBD1 on 6 matching bases. The CDR3 has 14 residues. Trimming removed 7 bases at V and 2 bases at J, with 13 bases between. This chain's CDR3 is CASIRTEFTDTQYF. The CDR3 DNA follows: TGTGCCAGCATAAGGACAGAGTTCACAGATACGCAGTATTTT.

The table lists this clonotype with many counts. The gene calls are TRBV6-7 and TRBJ1-1; 10 bases map to TRBD1. TRBV6-7 is identified as an open reading frame with a role that is uncertain. The CDR3 is made up of 16 amino acids. The V and J ends lost 2 bases and 1 base, in that order; junction bases with no gene match: 4. DNA for the CDR3: TGTGCCAGCAGTTACACTTGGACAGGGGGGAACACTGAAGCTTTCTTT. Its protein product is CASSYTWTGGNTEAFF.

This clonotype was seen many times. J is TRBJ2-7 and V is TRBV25-1; D assignment may be TRBD1 or TRBD2 (5 bases each). The V end was cut by 4 bases, the J end by 2 bases, with 12 bases between. This CDR3 is 14 amino acids long. The germline gives CDR1 MGHDK, CDR2 SYGVNS. The CDR3 nucleotides read TGTGCCAGCAGTGTCCGGGACGGTCCCTACGAGCAGTACTTC. It translates to CASSVRDGPYEQYF.

This clonotype was seen repeatedly, ten times or more. The chain couples TRBV2 to TRBJ1-1, with D perhaps matching TRBD1 (6 bases). The germline CDR1 and CDR2 sequences are SNHLY and FYNNEI. Trimming removed 4 bases from V and 14 bases from J, with 8 bases in between. There are 9 residues in the CDR3. The DNA for the CDR3 is TGTGCCAGCAGTGGGGGGCGGTTCTTT. This gives the protein CASSGGRFF.

The chain couples TRBV6-1 to TRBJ1-5; D is unresolved. Germline V lookup: CDR1 MNHNS, CDR2 SASEGT. Trimming removed 1 base from V and 5 bases from J, with 6 bases in between. The CDR3 loop spans 13 amino acids. The CDR3 loop is CASSEVRYQPQHF. The CDR3 DNA follows: TGTGCCAGCAGTGAAGTTCGGTATCAGCCCCAGCATTTT.

This clonotype was seen only a few times. The chain uses TRBV7-2 and TRBJ2-5, with D possibly TRBD1 on 6 matching bases. CDR1 is SGHTA and CDR2 is FQGNSA in the germline V gene. Between the trimmed V and J ends, which lost 1 base and 4 bases, there was a span of 13 bases. The CDR3 runs 15 residues. The CDR3 region has the DNA TGTGCCAGCAGCTTAGTAACAGGGAGCCGAGAGACCCAGTACTTC. As protein: CASSLVTGSRETQYF.

Ten or more counts support this clonotype. This chain uses TRBV4-1 with TRBJ2-7, with 13 bases aligning to TRBD2. V shed 2 bases and J 4 bases; nucleotides not matched to a gene: 2. This CDR3 is built from 15 residues. Germline CDR1 MGHRA, CDR2 YSYEKL. CDR3 amino acids: CASSQPTSGGYEQYF. The CDR3 bases are TGCGCCAGCAGCCAACCGACTAGCGGGGGGTACGAGCAGTACTTC.

Many counts were recorded for this clonotype. This sequence joins TRBV12-3 or TRBV12-4 and TRBJ1-4, with D unresolved. V shed 8 bases and J shed 4 bases, with 11 bases lying between them. The CDR3 contains 13 residues. Here the CDR3 reads CASGYRVNEKLFF. CDR3 sequence (DNA): TGTGCCAGCGGTTATCGGGTTAATGAAAAACTGTTTTTT.